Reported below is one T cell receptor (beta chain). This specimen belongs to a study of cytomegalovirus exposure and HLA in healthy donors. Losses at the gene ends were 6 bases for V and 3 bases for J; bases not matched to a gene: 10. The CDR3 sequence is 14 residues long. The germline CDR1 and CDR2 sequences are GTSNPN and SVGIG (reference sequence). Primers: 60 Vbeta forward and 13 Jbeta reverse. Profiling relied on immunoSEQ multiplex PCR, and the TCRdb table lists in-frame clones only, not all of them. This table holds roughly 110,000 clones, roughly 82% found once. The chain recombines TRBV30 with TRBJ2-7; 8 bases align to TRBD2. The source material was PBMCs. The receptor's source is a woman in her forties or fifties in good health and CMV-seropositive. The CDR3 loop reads CACIPPGLVYEQYF. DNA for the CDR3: TGTGCCTGTATTCCACCGGGACTAGTCTACGAGCAGTACTTC.